The 12 T cell receptor beta chains in this list originate from one sample, sequenced in a study of beta chain features in type 1 diabetes. Expressed TCRB transcripts were sequenced because the entire RNA isolate underwent reverse transcription. Only in-frame clones appear in the TCRdb table, and some are missing; sequencing was by immunoSEQ multiplex PCR. Altogether 130,000 to 150,000 clones are present, about 44% being singletons, with the ten largest covering roughly 0.43%. Sequencing used Tregs from blood. The source is a man aged 18 to 35 in good health.

The rearrangement links TRBV4-3 to TRBJ2-3; 9 bases line up with TRBD2. The germline CDR1 and CDR2 sequences are LGHNA and YSLEER. Trimming removed 0 bases from V and 3 bases from J; junction bases left unmatched: 7. The CDR3 extends over 17 amino acids. CDR3 sequence reads: CASSQDPYSGGTDTQYF. The CDR3 DNA is TGCGCCAGCAGCCAAGATCCCTACAGCGGGGGGACAGATACGCAGTATTTT.

This chain joins TRBV6-5 and TRBJ2-4; maybe TRBD2 (5 bases). Germline V gives CDR1 MNHEY, CDR2 SVGAGI. Trimming removed 6 bases from V and 2 bases from J, with 8 bases in between. This CDR3 spans 13 amino acids. CDR3 region: CASRSGTKNIQYF. In DNA, the CDR3 is TGTGCCAGCAGATCCGGGACCAAAAACATTCAGTACTTC.

In its sample, this clone was seen a few times. This chain links TRBV2 with TRBJ1-6; 7 positions match TRBD1. The CDR3 is 14 residues long. Trimming took 6 bases from V and 10 from J; bases not matched to a gene: 9. Germline lookup yields CDR1 SNHLY and CDR2 FYNNEI. The CDR3 region has the DNA TGTGCCAGCAGGGCTAGACAGGGACTGTCACCCCTCCACTTT. It is translated as CASRARQGLSPLHF.

V gene TRBV5-1 combines with J gene TRBJ2-7; D perhaps matches TRBD2 (5 bases). The length of the CDR3 is 13 residues. Trimming shortened V by 5 bases and J by 3 bases, and 12 bases separated the two germline ends. Germline assignment: CDR1 SGHRS and CDR2 YFSETQ. The CDR3 sequence is CASRSRTFYEQYF. The CDR3 DNA is TGCGCCAGCAGATCCAGGACTTTCTACGAGCAGTACTTC.

The chain couples TRBV11-2 to TRBJ2-1, with 7 nucleotides matching TRBD2. V lost 4 bases and J lost 9; bases outside the gene matches: 15. The CDR3 has 16 amino acids. Germline V gene sequence: CDR1 SGHAT, CDR2 FQNNGV. The CDR3 is CASSSAGLRGFGEQFF. CDR3 coding DNA: TGTGCCAGCAGCTCCGCGGGACTAAGAGGTTTTGGTGAGCAGTTCTTC.

This chain joins TRBV7-2 and TRBJ2-5, with TRBD2 matching over 10 bases. Near its end, the DNA agrees better with TRBJ2-7, so the J call may be wrong. This CDR3 has 16 amino acids. Germline lookup yields CDR1 SGHTA and CDR2 FQGNSA. CDR3 in DNA: TGTGCCAGCAGCTTAGTTGGGACTAGCGCAACCTACGAGCAGTACTTC. It codes for CASSLVGTSATYEQYF.

This clone was counted between two and nine times. The chain links TRBV19 to TRBJ2-1; TRBD2 matches 12 bases. The CDR3 runs to 15 residues. The ends lost 5 bases at V and 6 bases at J; junction bases unmatched: 5. Germline V CDR1 and CDR2: LNHDA, SQIVND (reference sequence). CDR3 in amino acids: CASSRLAGVGNEQFF. CDR3 nucleotides: TGTGCCAGTAGTCGACTAGCGGGGGTGGGCAATGAGCAGTTCTTC.

This sequence joins TRBV5-1 and TRBJ1-6, with TRBD1 matching 8 bases. With V trimmed by 2 bases and J by 10 bases, 11 bases remained unmatched. Germline V gives CDR1 SGHRS, CDR2 YFSETQ. CDR3 size: 16 residues. The CDR3 DNA is TGCGCCAGCAGCTTTATTGGGACAGGCAGAAAATCACCCCTCCACTTT. The encoded protein is CASSFIGTGRKSPLHF.

The genes are TRBV7-2 and TRBJ2-7; D might be TRBD1 (6 bases). CDR3 size: 15 residues. Per germline, CDR1 SGHTA and CDR2 FQGNSA. The V and J ends lost 1 base and 2 bases respectively, with 12 bases between them. In nucleotides, the CDR3 is TGTGCCAGCAGCTTAGGTGGGGGCCCCGCCTACGAGCAGTACTTC. Protein: CASSLGGGPAYEQYF.

This clone has more than one count but fewer than ten. The gene calls are TRBV28 and TRBJ1-2; 10 bases fit TRBD1. Germline CDR1 reads MDHEN; CDR2 reads SYDVKM. Unmatched junction bases numbered 4, after V lost 6 bases and J lost 3 bases. This CDR3 is 14 amino acids long. The CDR3 reads CASRMTGGYYGYTF. The DNA for the CDR3 is TGTGCCAGCAGGATGACAGGGGGCTACTATGGCTACACCTTC.

In its sample, this clone was seen a few times. V is TRBV9 and J is TRBJ1-2; no clear D gene. The V end lost 0 bases, the J end lost 3 bases, and 12 bases lay between the germline ends. The CDR3 is 15 amino acids. The germline CDR1 and CDR2 sequences are SGDLS and YYNGEE. CDR3 nucleotide sequence: TGTGCCAGCAGCGTAGTTGGCCAGGCCGACTATGGCTACACCTTC. Amino acids: CASSVVGQADYGYTF. Full variable domain (rest looked up from reference TRBV9 and TRBJ1-2): DSGVTQTPKHLITATGQRVTLRCSPRSGDLSVYWYQQSLDQGLQFLIQYYNGEERAKGNILERFSAQQFPDLHSELNLSSLELGDSALYFCASSVVGQADYGYTFGSGTRLTVV.

The chain employs TRBV10-3 and TRBJ2-5, with 8 positions matching TRBD1. Germline V CDR1 and CDR2: ENHRY, SYGVKD. The CDR3 consists of 13 residues. The J segment lost 1 base and the V segment lost 7 bases, leaving 2 bases of the junction unmatched. The CDR3 sequence is CAINGQGQETQYF. The CDR3 DNA reads as TGTGCCATCAATGGACAGGGCCAAGAGACCCAGTACTTC.